This T cell receptor (beta chain) was captured in a study of response to subunit inactivated influenza vaccine (dated by TCRdb to the late 2010s). Regarding the complete study: Deep quantitative T cell receptor repertoire profiling was used in the study to track responses to a trivalent subunit inactivated influenza vaccine.

Library method: RT-PCR. The instrument given in TCRdb is Illumina HiSeq 2500. The public reads were quality trimmed at Q25 with fastp and then assembled into clones with MiXCR by TCRdb, keeping productive beta chains. Here each entry gathers all rows of one CDR3 protein and keeps the most common genes and DNA. The sample records roughly 500,000 distinct CDR3 sequences, more than 15% of which are singletons. The ten largest clones take up 3% to 3.5% of the sample. What the study reported, not specific to this receptor: According to the authors, only a limited number of new T cells may be recruited by each seasonal influenza vaccination.

Only a few counts were recorded for this clonotype. Its antigen is still unknown. The record has no base qualities; no much larger clone is one base away. The sample here was CD4+ T cells sorted from PBMCs, taken around 25 months after vaccination. The sequence was obtained from a man aged 50 to 69 who received an inactivated influenza vaccine. Donor details come from another sample of the same person, matched by shared clones.

The encoded CDR3 is CASSLRGRGYTF. The sequenced DNA is TGTGCCAGCAGCTTGAGAGGACGAGGCTACACCTTC. The chain joins TRBV7-2 to TRBJ1-2, with no confidently assigned D gene. From the germline V gene, CDR1 is SGHTA and CDR2 is FQGNSA. The V end loses 3 bases and the J end loses 8 bases, and a stretch of 10 bases separates them. The CDR3 holds 12 amino acids from the cysteine to the phenylalanine. Only CDR3 DNA is held: 36 bases, read in frame from base 1.